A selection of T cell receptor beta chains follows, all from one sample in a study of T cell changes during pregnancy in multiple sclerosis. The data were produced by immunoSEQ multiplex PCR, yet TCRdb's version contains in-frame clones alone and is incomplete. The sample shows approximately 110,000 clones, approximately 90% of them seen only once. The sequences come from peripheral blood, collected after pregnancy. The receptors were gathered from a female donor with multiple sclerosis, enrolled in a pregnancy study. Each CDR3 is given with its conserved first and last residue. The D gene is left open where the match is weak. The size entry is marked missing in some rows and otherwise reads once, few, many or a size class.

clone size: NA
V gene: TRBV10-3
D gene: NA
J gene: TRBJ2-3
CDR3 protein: CAISDRTVLVTDTQYF
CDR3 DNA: TGTGCCATCAGTGACCGGACAGTTTTAGTCACAGATACGCAGTATTTT

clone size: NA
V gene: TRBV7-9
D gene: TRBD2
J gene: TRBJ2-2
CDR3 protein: CASSFTSGGAAGELFF
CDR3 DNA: TGTGCCAGCAGCTTCACTAGCGGGGGGGCCGCCGGGGAGCTGTTTTTT

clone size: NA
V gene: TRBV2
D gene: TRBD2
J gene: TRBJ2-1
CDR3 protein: CASLKGGGANEQFF
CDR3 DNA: TGTGCCAGCCTTAAAGGCGGGGGTGCGAATGAGCAGTTCTTC

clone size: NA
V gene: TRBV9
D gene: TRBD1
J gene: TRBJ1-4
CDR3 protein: CASSPRQGSTNEKLFF
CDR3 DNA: TGTGCCAGCAGCCCCCGACAGGGGTCAACTAATGAAAAACTGTTTTTT

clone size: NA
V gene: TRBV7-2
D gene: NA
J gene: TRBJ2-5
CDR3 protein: CASSLGGGTGTQYF
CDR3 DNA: TGTGCCAGCAGCCTGGGGGGAGGTACGGGGACCCAGTACTTC

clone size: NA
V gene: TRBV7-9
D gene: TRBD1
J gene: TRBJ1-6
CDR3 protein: CASSLGQGHNSPLHF
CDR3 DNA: TGTGCCAGCAGCCTGGGACAGGGGCATAATTCACCCCTCCACTTT

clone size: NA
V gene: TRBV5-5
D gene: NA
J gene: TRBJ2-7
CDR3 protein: CASRSGTKDYEQYF
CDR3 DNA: TGTGCCAGCAGATCGGGAACAAAGGACTACGAGCAGTACTTC

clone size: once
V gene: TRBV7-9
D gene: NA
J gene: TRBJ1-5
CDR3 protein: CASSGGERNQPQHF
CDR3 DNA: TGTGCCAGCAGTGGGGGGGAGCGAAATCAGCCCCAGCATTTT

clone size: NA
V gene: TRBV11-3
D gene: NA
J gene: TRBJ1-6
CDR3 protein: CASSLGQKNSPLHF
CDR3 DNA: TGTGCCAGCAGCTTAGGGCAGAAGAATTCACCCCTCCACTTT

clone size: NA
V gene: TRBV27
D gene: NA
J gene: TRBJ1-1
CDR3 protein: CASSIGVNTEAFF
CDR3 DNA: TGTGCCAGCAGTATAGGAGTGAACACTGAAGCTTTCTTT

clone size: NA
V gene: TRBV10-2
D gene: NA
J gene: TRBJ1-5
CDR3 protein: CASSETVSNQPQHF
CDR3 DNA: TGCGCCAGCAGTGAAACAGTTAGCAATCAGCCCCAGCATTTT

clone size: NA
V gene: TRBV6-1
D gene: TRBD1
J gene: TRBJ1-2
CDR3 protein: CASRPGTVDYTF
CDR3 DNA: TGTGCCAGCAGGCCAGGGACAGTTGACTACACCTTC

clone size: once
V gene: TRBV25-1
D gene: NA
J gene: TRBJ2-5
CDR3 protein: CASSDGQSSTFLETQYF
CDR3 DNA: TGTGCCAGCAGTGATGGACAGTCCTCAACCTTCTTGGAGACCCAGTACTTC

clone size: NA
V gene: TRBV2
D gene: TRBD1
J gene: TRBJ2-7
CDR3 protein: CASIPGTASYEQYF
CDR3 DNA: TGTGCCAGCATTCCCGGGACAGCATCCTACGAGCAGTACTTC

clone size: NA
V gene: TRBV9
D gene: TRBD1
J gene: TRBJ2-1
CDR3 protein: CASSGDRVGNNEQFF
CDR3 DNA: TGTGCCAGCAGCGGGGACAGGGTGGGGAACAATGAGCAGTTCTTC

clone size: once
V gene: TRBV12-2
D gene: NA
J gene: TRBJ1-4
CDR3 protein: CASRLASREQEKLFF
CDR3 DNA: TGTGCAAGTCGCTTAGCGTCCAGGGAACAGGAAAAACTGTTTTTT

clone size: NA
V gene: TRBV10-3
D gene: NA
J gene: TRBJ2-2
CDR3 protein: CAISDTSSNTGELFF
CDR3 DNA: TGTGCCATCAGTGACACTAGCTCGAACACCGGGGAGCTGTTTTTT

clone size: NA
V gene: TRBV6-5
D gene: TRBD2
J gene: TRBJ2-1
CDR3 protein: CASSLSGGYNEQFF
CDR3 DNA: TGTGCCAGCAGCCTAAGCGGGGGATACAATGAGCAGTTCTTC